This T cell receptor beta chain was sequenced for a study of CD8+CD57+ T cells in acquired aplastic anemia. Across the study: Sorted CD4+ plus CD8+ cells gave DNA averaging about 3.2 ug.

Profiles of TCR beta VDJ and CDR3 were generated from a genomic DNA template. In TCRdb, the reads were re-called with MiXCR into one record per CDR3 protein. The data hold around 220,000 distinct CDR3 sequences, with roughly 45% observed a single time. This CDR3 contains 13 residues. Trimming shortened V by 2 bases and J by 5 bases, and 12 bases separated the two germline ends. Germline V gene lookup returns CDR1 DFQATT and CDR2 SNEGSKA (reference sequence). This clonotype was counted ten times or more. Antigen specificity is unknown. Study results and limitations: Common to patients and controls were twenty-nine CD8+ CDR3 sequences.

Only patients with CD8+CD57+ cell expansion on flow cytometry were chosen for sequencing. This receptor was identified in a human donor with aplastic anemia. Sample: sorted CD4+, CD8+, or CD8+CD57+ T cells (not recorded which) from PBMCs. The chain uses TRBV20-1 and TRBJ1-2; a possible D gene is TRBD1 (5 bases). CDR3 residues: CSARTGTNYGYTF. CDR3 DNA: TGCAGTGCTAGAACCGGGACCAATTATGGCTACACCTTC.